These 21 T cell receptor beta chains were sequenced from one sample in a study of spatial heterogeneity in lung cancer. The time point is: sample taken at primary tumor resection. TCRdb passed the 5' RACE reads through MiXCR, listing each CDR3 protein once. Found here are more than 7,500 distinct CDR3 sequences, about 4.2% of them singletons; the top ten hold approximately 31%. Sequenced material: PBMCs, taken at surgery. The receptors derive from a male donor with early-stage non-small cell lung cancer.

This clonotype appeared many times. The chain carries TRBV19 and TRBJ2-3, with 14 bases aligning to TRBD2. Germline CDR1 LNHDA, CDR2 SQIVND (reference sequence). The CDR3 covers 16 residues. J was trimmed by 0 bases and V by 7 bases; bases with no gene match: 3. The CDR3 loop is CASKRTSGGSTDTQYF. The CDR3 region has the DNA TGTGCCAGTAAAAGGACTAGCGGGGGGAGCACAGATACGCAGTATTTT.

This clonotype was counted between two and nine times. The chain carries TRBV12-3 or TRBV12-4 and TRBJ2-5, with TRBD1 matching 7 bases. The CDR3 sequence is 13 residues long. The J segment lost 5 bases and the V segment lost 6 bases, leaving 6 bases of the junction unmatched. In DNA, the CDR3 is TGTGCCAGCAGACCGACAGGGCGGGAGACCCAGTACTTC. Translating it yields CASRPTGRETQYF.

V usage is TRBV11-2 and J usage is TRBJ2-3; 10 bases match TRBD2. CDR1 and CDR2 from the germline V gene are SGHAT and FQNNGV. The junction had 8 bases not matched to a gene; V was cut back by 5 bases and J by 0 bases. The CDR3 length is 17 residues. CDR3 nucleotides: TGTGCCAGCAGCCACGGGACTAGCGCTACTAGCACAGATACGCAGTATTTT. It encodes CASSHGTSATSTDTQYF. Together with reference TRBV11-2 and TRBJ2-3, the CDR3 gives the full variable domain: EAGVAQSPRYKIIEKRQSVAFWCNPISGHATLYWYQQILGQGPKLLIQFQNNGVVDDSQLPKDRFSAERLKGVDSTLKIQPAKLEDSAVYLCASSHGTSATSTDTQYFGPGTRLTVL.

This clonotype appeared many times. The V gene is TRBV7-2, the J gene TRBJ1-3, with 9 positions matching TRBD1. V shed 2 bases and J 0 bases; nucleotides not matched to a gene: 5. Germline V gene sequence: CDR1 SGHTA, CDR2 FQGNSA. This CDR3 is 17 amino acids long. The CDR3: CASSLRQGGLSGNTIYF. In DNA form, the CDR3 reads TGTGCCAGCAGCTTAAGACAGGGGGGCCTCTCTGGAAACACCATATATTTT.

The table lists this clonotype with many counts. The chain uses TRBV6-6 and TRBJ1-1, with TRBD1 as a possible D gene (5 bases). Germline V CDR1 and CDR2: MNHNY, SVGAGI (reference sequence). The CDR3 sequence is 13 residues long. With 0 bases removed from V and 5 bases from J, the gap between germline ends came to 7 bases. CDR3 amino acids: CASSYSEGTEAFF. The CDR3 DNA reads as TGTGCCAGCAGTTACTCAGAGGGGACTGAAGCTTTCTTT.

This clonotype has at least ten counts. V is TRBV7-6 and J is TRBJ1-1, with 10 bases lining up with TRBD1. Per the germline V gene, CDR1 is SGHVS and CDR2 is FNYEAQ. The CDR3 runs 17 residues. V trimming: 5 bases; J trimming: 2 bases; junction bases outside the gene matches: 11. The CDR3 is CASSLGRDRGLNTEAFF. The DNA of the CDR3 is TGTGCCAGCAGCCTAGGCCGGGACAGGGGACTTAACACTGAAGCTTTCTTT.

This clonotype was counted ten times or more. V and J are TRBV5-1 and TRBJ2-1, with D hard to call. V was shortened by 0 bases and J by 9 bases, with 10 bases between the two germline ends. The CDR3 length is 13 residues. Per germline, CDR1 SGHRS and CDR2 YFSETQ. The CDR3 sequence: CASSLDGRSEQFF. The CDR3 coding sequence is TGCGCCAGCAGCTTGGACGGTCGGAGTGAGCAGTTCTTC.

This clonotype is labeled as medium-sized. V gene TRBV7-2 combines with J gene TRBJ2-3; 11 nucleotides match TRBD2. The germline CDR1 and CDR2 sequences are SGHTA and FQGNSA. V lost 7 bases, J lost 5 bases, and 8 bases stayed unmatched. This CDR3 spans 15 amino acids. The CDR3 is CASTSSGGPGDTQYF. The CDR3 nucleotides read TGTGCCAGCACCTCTAGCGGGGGGCCTGGAGATACGCAGTATTTT.

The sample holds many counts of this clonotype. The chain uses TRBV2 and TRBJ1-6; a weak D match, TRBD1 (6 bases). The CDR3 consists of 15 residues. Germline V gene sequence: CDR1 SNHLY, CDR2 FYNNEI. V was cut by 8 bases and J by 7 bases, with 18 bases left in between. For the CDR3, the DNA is TGTGCCAGCCAGAGGACAGCGGGCACGAATTCACCCCTCCACTTT. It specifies CASQRTAGTNSPLHF.

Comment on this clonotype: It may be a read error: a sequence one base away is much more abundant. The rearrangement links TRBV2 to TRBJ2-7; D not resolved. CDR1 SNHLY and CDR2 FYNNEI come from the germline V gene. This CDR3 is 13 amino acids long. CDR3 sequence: CASNRPGVYERYF. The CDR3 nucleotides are TGTGCCAGTAACCGACCGGGTGTTTACGAGCGGTACTTC.

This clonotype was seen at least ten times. CDR3 sequence reads: CSVRAGVNQPQHF. As DNA, the CDR3 is TGCAGCGTTAGAGCAGGGGTAAATCAGCCCCAGCATTTT. The chain carries TRBV29-1 and TRBJ1-5, with D maybe TRBD1 (6 bases). Trimming left V 5 bases short and J 4 bases short, with 12 bases between. Germline V CDR1 and CDR2: SQVTM, ANQGSEA. The CDR3 runs to 13 residues.

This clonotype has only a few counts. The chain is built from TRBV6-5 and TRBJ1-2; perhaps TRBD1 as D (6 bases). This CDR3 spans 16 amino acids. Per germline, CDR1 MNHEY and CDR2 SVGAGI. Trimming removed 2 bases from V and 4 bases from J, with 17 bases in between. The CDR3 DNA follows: TGTGCCAGCAGTTACATGCGTACGGGGGGCAGCTATGGCTACACCTTC. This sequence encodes CASSYMRTGGSYGYTF.

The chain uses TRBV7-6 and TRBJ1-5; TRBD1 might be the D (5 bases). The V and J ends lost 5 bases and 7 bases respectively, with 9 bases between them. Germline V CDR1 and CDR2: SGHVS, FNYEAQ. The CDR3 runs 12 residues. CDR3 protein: CASSLRDQPQHF. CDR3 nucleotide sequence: TGTGCCAGCAGCCTCAGGGACCAGCCCCAGCATTTT.

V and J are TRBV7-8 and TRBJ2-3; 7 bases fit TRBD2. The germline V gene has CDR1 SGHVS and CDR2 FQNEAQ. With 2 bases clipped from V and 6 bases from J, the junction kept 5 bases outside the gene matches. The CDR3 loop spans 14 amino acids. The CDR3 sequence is CASSLKGGLDTQYF. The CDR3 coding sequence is TGTGCCAGCAGCTTAAAGGGAGGGTTGGATACGCAGTATTTT.

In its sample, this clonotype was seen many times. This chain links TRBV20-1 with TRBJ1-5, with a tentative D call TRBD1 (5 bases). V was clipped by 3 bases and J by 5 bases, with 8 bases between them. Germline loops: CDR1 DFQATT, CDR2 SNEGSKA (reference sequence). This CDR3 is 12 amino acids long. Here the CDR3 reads CSASGGDQPQHF. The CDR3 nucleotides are TGCAGTGCTAGTGGGGGGGATCAGCCCCAGCATTTT.

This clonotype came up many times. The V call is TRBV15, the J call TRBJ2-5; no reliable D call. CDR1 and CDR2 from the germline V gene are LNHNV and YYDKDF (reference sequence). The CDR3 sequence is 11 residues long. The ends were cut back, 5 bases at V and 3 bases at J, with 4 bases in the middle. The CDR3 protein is CATSLKETQYF. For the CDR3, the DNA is TGTGCCACCAGCTTAAAAGAGACCCAGTACTTC.

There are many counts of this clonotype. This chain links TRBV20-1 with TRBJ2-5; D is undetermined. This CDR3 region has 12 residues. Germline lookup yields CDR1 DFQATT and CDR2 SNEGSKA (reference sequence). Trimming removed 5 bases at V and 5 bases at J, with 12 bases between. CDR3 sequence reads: CSAGIKRETQYF. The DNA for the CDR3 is TGCAGTGCTGGCATCAAAAGGGAGACCCAGTACTTC.

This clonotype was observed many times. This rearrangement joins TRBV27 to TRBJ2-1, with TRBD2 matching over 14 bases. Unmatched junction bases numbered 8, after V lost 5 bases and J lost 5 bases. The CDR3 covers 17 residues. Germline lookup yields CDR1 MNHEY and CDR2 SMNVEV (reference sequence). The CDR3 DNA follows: TGTGCCAGCAGTCCTCTGGGACTAGCGGGGGCCGACAATGAGCAGTTCTTC. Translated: CASSPLGLAGADNEQFF.

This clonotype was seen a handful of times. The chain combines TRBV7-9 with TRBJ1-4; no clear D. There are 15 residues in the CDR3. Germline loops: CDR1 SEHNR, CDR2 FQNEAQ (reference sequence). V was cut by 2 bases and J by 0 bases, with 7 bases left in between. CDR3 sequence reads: CASSLSSSTNEKLFF. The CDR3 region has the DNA TGTGCCAGCAGCTTATCCAGCTCAACTAATGAAAAACTGTTTTTT.

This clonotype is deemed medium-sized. The CDR3 here is CASSQEPSGGTDTQYF. The CDR3 DNA is TGTGCCAGCAGCCAAGAGCCTAGCGGGGGCACAGATACGCAGTATTTT. This chain uses TRBV4-2 with TRBJ2-3; 9 nucleotides agree with TRBD2. CDR3 size: 16 residues. V lost 0 bases and J lost 1; bases outside the gene matches: 2. The germline gives CDR1 LGHNA, CDR2 YNFKEQ.

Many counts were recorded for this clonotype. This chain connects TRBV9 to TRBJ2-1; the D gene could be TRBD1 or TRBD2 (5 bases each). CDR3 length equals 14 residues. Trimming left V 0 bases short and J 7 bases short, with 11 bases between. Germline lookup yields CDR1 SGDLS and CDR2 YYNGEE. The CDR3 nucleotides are TGTGCCAGCAGCGTAGCCCCAGGGAGTAATGAGCAGTTCTTC. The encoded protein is CASSVAPGSNEQFF.